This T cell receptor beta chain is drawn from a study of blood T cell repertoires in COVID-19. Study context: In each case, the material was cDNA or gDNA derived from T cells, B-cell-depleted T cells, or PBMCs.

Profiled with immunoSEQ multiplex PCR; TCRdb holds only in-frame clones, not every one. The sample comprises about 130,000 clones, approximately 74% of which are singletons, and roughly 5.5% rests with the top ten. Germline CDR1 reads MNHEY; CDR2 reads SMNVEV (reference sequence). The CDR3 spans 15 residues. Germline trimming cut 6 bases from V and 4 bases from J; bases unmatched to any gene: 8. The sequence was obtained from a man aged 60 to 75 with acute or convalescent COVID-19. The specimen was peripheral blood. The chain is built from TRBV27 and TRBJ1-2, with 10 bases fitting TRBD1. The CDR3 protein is CASSPRQGAGYGYTF. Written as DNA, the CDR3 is TGTGCCAGCAGCCCTCGACAGGGGGCAGGCTATGGCTACACCTTC.